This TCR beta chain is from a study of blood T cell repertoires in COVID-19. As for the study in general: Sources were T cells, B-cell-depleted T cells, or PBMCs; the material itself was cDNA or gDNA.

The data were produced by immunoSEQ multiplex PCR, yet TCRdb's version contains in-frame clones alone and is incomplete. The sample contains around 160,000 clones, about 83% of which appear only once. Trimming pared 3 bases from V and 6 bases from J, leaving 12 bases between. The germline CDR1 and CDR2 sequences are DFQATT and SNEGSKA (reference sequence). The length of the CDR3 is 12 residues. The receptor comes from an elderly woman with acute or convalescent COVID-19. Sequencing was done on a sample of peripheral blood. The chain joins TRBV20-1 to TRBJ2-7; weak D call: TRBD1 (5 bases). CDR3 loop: CSASVQGTEQYF. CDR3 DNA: TGCAGTGCTAGTGTCCAGGGAACCGAGCAGTACTTC.